These 25 T cell receptor beta chains share one sample of origin, sequenced in a study of blood T cell repertoires in COVID-19. Repertoires were generated with immunoSEQ multiplex PCR, while TCRdb's copy carries only in-frame clones and drops some. The data show around 250,000 clones, around 88% seen once. The source material was peripheral blood. These TCRs come from a man between 40 and 49 years old with active or convalescent COVID-19.

The rearrangement joins TRBV5-1 to TRBJ2-7; 10 bases are shared with TRBD1. Germline lookup yields CDR1 SGHRS and CDR2 YFSETQ. The CDR3 spans 14 residues. V was pared by 4 bases and J by 5 bases, with 6 bases of the junction left unmatched. In DNA form, the CDR3 reads TGCGCCAGCAGCGGGGGACAGGGGATCAACGAGCAGTACTTC. Translation: CASSGGQGINEQYF.

The J gene is TRBJ1-2, the V gene TRBV30; D is unresolved. In germline, CDR1 is GTSNPN, CDR2 SVGIG (reference sequence). The CDR3 contains 11 residues. Trimming removed 7 bases at V and 7 bases at J, with 13 bases between. DNA of the CDR3: TGTGCCTCGAGCGTTTCCTCTGGCTACACCTTC. Amino acid sequence: CASSVSSGYTF.

V is TRBV9 and J is TRBJ2-5; D unclear. This CDR3 has 13 amino acids. Germline values: CDR1 SGDLS, CDR2 YYNGEE. V lost 3 bases and J lost 1, with 7 bases in between. CDR3 nucleotide sequence: TGTGCCAGCAGCGCGAACTTCCAAGAGACCCAGTACTTC. Its translation is CASSANFQETQYF.

This clone was recorded only once. The rearrangement links TRBV27 to TRBJ2-1, with TRBD1 as a possible D gene (6 bases). There are 15 residues in the CDR3. Per the germline V gene, CDR1 is MNHEY and CDR2 is SMNVEV (reference sequence). The V gene lost 1 base and the J gene lost 6 bases, with 13 bases spanning the gap. CDR3 coding DNA: TGTGCCAGCAGTTTATTCTCGGGCAGGGGCAATGAGCAGTTCTTC. It is translated as CASSLFSGRGNEQFF.

In its sample, this clone was seen a few times. This sequence joins TRBV9 and TRBJ1-1; 7 nucleotides align to TRBD1. Germline V gene lookup returns CDR1 SGDLS and CDR2 YYNGEE. The CDR3 length is 15 residues. The J segment lost 5 bases and the V segment lost 7 bases, leaving 14 bases of the junction unmatched. The CDR3 region is CASSPQGVAGTEAFF. The CDR3 coding sequence is TGTGCCAGCTCACCCCAGGGGGTGGCAGGGACTGAAGCTTTCTTT. Looking up the rest from reference TRBV9 and TRBJ1-1 gives the full variable domain: DSGVTQTPKHLITATGQRVTLRCSPRSGDLSVYWYQQSLDQGLQFLIQYYNGEERAKGNILERFSAQQFPDLHSELNLSSLELGDSALYFCASSPQGVAGTEAFFGQGTRLTVV.

This sequence joins TRBV7-8 and TRBJ1-3, with D possibly TRBD1 on 5 matching bases. Germline V lookup: CDR1 SGHVS, CDR2 FQNEAQ. This CDR3 spans 16 amino acids. V lost 0 bases, J lost 0 bases, and 9 bases lay in between. Here the CDR3 DNA reads TGTGCCAGCAGCTTAGCCCACAGGAGCTCTGGAAACACCATATATTTT. Residues: CASSLAHRSSGNTIYF.

This chain joins TRBV3-1 (or the pseudogene TRBV3-2) and TRBJ2-7, with TRBD1 matching over 9 bases. In germline, CDR1 is LGHDT, CDR2 YNNKEL (reference sequence). The CDR3 has 15 amino acids. V trimming: 1 base; J trimming: 4 bases; junction bases outside the gene matches: 5. The CDR3 sequence is CASSQGGTGMYEQYF. Here the CDR3 DNA reads TGTGCCAGCAGCCAAGGAGGGACAGGGATGTACGAGCAGTACTTC.

The chain uses TRBV10-1 and TRBJ2-1, with 9 bases matching TRBD1. Unmatched junction bases numbered 7, after V lost 6 bases and J lost 7 bases. Germline CDR1 is WNHNN and CDR2 is SYGVQD (reference sequence). The CDR3 contains 14 residues. CDR3 residues: CASRGSGTGNEQFF. In nucleotides, the CDR3 is TGCGCCAGCAGGGGTTCTGGGACAGGGAATGAGCAGTTCTTC.

The chain has TRBV20-1 and TRBJ2-3; D not certain. V dropped 6 bases and J dropped 0 bases, with 7 bases sitting between them. There are 12 residues in the CDR3. Looked up from germline, CDR1 is DFQATT and CDR2 is SNEGSKA (reference sequence). CDR3 loop: CSASTSTDTQYF. In nucleotides, the CDR3 is TGCAGTGCCAGTACTAGCACAGATACGCAGTATTTT.

This sequence joins TRBV5-4 and TRBJ1-2, with 7 nucleotides matching TRBD1. The CDR3 length is 15 residues. Germline CDR1 reads SGHNT; CDR2 reads YYREEE (reference sequence). With 2 bases clipped from V and 4 bases from J, the junction kept 8 bases outside the gene matches. CDR3 region: CASSFKDRTSYGYTF. CDR3 DNA sequence: TGTGCCAGCAGCTTTAAGGACAGGACCTCCTATGGCTACACCTTC. The variable domain in full, completed from reference TRBV5-4 and TRBJ1-2, reads ETGVTQSPTHLIKTRGQQVTLRCSSQSGHNTVSWYQQALGQGPQFIFQYYREEENGRGNFPPRFSGLQFPNYSSELNVNALELDDSALYLCASSFKDRTSYGYTFGSGTRLTVV.

This clone is a singleton in its sample. This chain joins TRBV11-2 and TRBJ2-7; the D gene is possibly TRBD2 (6 bases). CDR3 length: 13 amino acids. Per the germline V gene, CDR1 is SGHAT and CDR2 is FQNNGV. V lost 3 bases and J lost 3, with 9 bases in between. CDR3 sequence (DNA): TGTGCCAGCAGCTTTGGGACTCGCTACGAGCAGTACTTC. This sequence encodes CASSFGTRYEQYF.

The V gene is TRBV5-1, the J gene TRBJ1-2, with D possibly matching TRBD1 (6 bases). Looked up from germline, CDR1 is SGHRS and CDR2 is YFSETQ. Trimming shortened V by 5 bases and J by 5 bases, and 19 bases separated the two germline ends. The CDR3 has 15 amino acids. CDR3 region: CASRVLAGGQYGYTF. The DNA for the CDR3 is TGCGCCAGCAGGGTTCTGGCGGGGGGCCAATATGGCTACACCTTC.

This chain uses TRBV18 with TRBJ2-1, with D possibly being TRBD2 (7 bases). Germline assignment: CDR1 KGHSH and CDR2 LQKENI. This CDR3 comprises 14 residues. V was trimmed by 2 bases and J by 7 bases, leaving 12 bases between them. The CDR3 coding sequence is TGTGCCAGCTCACCAGGGGGGGCCAGGAATGAGCAGTTCTTC. This gives the protein CASSPGGARNEQFF.

Many counts were recorded for this clone. This CDR3 is CARDSDRVTEAFF. The DNA of the CDR3 is TGTGCCAGAGATTCGGACAGGGTAACTGAAGCTTTCTTT. The gene calls are TRBV6-4 and TRBJ1-1; 8 bases agree with TRBD1. The CDR3 length is 13 residues. Losses at the gene ends were 9 bases for V and 5 bases for J; bases not matched to a gene: 8. Germline CDR1 and CDR2: MRHNA and SNTAGT.

J is TRBJ1-5 and V is TRBV4-2; TRBD1 matches at 9 bases. This CDR3 comprises 15 residues. V lost 4 bases to trimming and J lost 5 bases; unmatched junction nucleotides: 6. Germline CDR1 LGHNA, CDR2 YNFKEQ. The CDR3, as DNA: TGTGCCAGCAGCCCAGACAGGGGGACCGATCAGCCCCAGCATTTT. Its translation: CASSPDRGTDQPQHF.

This chain uses TRBV3-1 (or the pseudogene TRBV3-2) with TRBJ1-1; perhaps TRBD1 as D (6 bases). This CDR3 comprises 13 residues. Trimming took off 7 bases at V and 4 bases at J, with 13 bases between the two ends. CDR1 and CDR2 (germline): LGHDT, YNNKEL (reference sequence). The CDR3, as DNA: TGTGCCAGCACCCGAGGGGGAGCCACTGAAGCTTTCTTT. Translated, it gives CASTRGGATEAFF.

V and J are TRBV6-2 or TRBV6-3 and TRBJ2-3, with 12 bases lining up with TRBD2. Unmatched junction bases numbered 3, after V lost 6 bases and J lost 5 bases. This CDR3 is 14 amino acids long. The germline CDR1 and CDR2 sequences are MNHEY and SVGEGT. DNA for the CDR3: TGTGCCAGCAGCCCGGGACTAGCGGGAGATACGCAGTATTTT. It specifies CASSPGLAGDTQYF.

Only one count was recorded for this clone. The V and J genes are TRBV3-1 (or the pseudogene TRBV3-2) and TRBJ1-1; maybe TRBD1 (6 bases). The length of the CDR3 is 13 residues. Germline V gene lookup returns CDR1 LGHDT and CDR2 YNNKEL (reference sequence). Trimming took off 4 bases at V and 2 bases at J, with 8 bases between the two ends. CDR3 sequence reads: CASSPDSNTEAFF. Here the CDR3 DNA reads TGTGCCAGCAGCCCGGACAGCAACACTGAAGCTTTCTTT.

The V call is TRBV27, the J call TRBJ1-1, with D unresolved. V lost 3 bases and J lost 4, with 12 bases in between. Looked up from germline, CDR1 is MNHEY and CDR2 is SMNVEV (reference sequence). The CDR3 has 14 residues. The CDR3: CASSLARESTEAFF. The CDR3 bases are TGTGCCAGCAGTTTGGCAAGGGAGAGCACTGAAGCTTTCTTT.

The chain is built from TRBV7-3 and TRBJ2-1; TRBD1 matches 9 bases. From germline, CDR1 is SGHTA and CDR2 FQGTGA. The J segment lost 9 bases and the V segment lost 5 bases, leaving 8 bases of the junction unmatched. The CDR3 is 14 amino acids. The CDR3 here is CASSTTGGRGEQFF. CDR3 bases: TGTGCCAGCAGCACAACAGGGGGCCGTGGTGAGCAGTTCTTC. Drawing the rest from reference TRBV7-3 and TRBJ2-1, the complete variable domain is GAGVSQTPSNKVTEKGKYVELRCDPISGHTALYWYRQSLGQGPEFLIYFQGTGAADDSGLPNDRFFAVRPEGSVSTLKIQRTERGDSAVYLCASSTTGGRGEQFFGPGTRLTVL.

This clone was observed once. The V and J genes are TRBV18 and TRBJ1-1, with 10 bases lining up with TRBD1. This CDR3 has 16 residues. After removal of 4 bases from V and 1 base from J, the junction contained 6 bases not matched to a gene. CDR1 is KGHSH and CDR2 is LQKENI in the germline V gene. DNA of the CDR3: TGTGCCAGCTCACGGGGACAGGGGTCCGCGAACACTGAAGCTTTCTTT. Translated: CASSRGQGSANTEAFF.

The rearrangement links TRBV18 to TRBJ1-2; 7 bases are shared with TRBD1. Germline CDR1 is KGHSH and CDR2 is LQKENI. The CDR3 has 14 amino acids. V lost 3 bases to trimming and J lost 4 bases; unmatched junction nucleotides: 5. The CDR3 region has the DNA TGTGCCAGCTCACCCGATGGGACAGTCTATGGCTACACCTTC. Its translation is CASSPDGTVYGYTF.

The rearrangement links TRBV3-1 (or the pseudogene TRBV3-2) to TRBJ1-6; 7 bases are a match to TRBD1. Per the germline V gene, CDR1 is LGHDT and CDR2 is YNNKEL (reference sequence). This CDR3 contains 19 residues. V gave up 0 bases and J gave up 2 bases; unmatched junction bases: 10. CDR3: CASSQDVWRQGAYNSPLHF. The CDR3 nucleotides are TGTGCCAGCAGCCAAGATGTTTGGCGACAGGGAGCCTATAATTCACCCCTCCACTTT.

This chain joins TRBV13 and TRBJ1-1; D is unresolved. CDR3 length: 14 amino acids. Trimming took 1 base from V and 1 from J, leaving 7 bases between them. Germline V CDR1 and CDR2: PRHDT, FYEKMQ (reference sequence). DNA for the CDR3: TGTGCCAGCAGCTTAGTACCGGGGAACACTGAAGCTTTCTTT. This codes for CASSLVPGNTEAFF.

J is TRBJ2-7 and V is TRBV10-3; 7 nucleotides align to TRBD2. J gave up 3 bases and V 4 bases, and 6 bases lay outside the gene matches. This CDR3 is 14 amino acids long. Germline V CDR1 and CDR2: ENHRY, SYGVKD. The CDR3 region is CAISGSTSYYEQYF. The CDR3 DNA reads TGTGCCATCAGTGGTTCGACTAGCTACTACGAGCAGTACTTC.